This T cell receptor beta chain was sequenced for a study of response to subunit inactivated influenza vaccine. One entry per CDR3 protein, called by TCRdb with MiXCR from the RT-PCR reads. The table has approximately 500,000 distinct CDR3 sequences, around 21% seen once. This clonotype occurred a few times. The CDR3 covers 16 residues. With 4 bases clipped from V and 4 bases from J, the junction kept 9 bases outside the gene matches. The germline CDR1 and CDR2 sequences are LGHNA and YNFKEQ. The sample was also reused in another study, on T cells expressing NK-cell markers. Per that paper: For TCR beta, cDNA was produced by 5'RACE template switching with UMIs. Clones of NKG2C+ T cells that had expanded were of unclear HCMV specificity.

This TCR came from a man aged 50 to 60 who received an inactivated influenza vaccine. The J gene is TRBJ2-3, the V gene TRBV4-2; TRBD2 matches at 9 bases. The sequencing used CD4+ T cells sorted from PBMCs, collected 11 to 12 days after vaccination. CDR3 sequence: CASSPGVSGSSDTQYF. DNA for the CDR3: TGTGCCAGCAGCCCCGGAGTTAGCGGGAGCTCAGATACGCAGTATTTT.